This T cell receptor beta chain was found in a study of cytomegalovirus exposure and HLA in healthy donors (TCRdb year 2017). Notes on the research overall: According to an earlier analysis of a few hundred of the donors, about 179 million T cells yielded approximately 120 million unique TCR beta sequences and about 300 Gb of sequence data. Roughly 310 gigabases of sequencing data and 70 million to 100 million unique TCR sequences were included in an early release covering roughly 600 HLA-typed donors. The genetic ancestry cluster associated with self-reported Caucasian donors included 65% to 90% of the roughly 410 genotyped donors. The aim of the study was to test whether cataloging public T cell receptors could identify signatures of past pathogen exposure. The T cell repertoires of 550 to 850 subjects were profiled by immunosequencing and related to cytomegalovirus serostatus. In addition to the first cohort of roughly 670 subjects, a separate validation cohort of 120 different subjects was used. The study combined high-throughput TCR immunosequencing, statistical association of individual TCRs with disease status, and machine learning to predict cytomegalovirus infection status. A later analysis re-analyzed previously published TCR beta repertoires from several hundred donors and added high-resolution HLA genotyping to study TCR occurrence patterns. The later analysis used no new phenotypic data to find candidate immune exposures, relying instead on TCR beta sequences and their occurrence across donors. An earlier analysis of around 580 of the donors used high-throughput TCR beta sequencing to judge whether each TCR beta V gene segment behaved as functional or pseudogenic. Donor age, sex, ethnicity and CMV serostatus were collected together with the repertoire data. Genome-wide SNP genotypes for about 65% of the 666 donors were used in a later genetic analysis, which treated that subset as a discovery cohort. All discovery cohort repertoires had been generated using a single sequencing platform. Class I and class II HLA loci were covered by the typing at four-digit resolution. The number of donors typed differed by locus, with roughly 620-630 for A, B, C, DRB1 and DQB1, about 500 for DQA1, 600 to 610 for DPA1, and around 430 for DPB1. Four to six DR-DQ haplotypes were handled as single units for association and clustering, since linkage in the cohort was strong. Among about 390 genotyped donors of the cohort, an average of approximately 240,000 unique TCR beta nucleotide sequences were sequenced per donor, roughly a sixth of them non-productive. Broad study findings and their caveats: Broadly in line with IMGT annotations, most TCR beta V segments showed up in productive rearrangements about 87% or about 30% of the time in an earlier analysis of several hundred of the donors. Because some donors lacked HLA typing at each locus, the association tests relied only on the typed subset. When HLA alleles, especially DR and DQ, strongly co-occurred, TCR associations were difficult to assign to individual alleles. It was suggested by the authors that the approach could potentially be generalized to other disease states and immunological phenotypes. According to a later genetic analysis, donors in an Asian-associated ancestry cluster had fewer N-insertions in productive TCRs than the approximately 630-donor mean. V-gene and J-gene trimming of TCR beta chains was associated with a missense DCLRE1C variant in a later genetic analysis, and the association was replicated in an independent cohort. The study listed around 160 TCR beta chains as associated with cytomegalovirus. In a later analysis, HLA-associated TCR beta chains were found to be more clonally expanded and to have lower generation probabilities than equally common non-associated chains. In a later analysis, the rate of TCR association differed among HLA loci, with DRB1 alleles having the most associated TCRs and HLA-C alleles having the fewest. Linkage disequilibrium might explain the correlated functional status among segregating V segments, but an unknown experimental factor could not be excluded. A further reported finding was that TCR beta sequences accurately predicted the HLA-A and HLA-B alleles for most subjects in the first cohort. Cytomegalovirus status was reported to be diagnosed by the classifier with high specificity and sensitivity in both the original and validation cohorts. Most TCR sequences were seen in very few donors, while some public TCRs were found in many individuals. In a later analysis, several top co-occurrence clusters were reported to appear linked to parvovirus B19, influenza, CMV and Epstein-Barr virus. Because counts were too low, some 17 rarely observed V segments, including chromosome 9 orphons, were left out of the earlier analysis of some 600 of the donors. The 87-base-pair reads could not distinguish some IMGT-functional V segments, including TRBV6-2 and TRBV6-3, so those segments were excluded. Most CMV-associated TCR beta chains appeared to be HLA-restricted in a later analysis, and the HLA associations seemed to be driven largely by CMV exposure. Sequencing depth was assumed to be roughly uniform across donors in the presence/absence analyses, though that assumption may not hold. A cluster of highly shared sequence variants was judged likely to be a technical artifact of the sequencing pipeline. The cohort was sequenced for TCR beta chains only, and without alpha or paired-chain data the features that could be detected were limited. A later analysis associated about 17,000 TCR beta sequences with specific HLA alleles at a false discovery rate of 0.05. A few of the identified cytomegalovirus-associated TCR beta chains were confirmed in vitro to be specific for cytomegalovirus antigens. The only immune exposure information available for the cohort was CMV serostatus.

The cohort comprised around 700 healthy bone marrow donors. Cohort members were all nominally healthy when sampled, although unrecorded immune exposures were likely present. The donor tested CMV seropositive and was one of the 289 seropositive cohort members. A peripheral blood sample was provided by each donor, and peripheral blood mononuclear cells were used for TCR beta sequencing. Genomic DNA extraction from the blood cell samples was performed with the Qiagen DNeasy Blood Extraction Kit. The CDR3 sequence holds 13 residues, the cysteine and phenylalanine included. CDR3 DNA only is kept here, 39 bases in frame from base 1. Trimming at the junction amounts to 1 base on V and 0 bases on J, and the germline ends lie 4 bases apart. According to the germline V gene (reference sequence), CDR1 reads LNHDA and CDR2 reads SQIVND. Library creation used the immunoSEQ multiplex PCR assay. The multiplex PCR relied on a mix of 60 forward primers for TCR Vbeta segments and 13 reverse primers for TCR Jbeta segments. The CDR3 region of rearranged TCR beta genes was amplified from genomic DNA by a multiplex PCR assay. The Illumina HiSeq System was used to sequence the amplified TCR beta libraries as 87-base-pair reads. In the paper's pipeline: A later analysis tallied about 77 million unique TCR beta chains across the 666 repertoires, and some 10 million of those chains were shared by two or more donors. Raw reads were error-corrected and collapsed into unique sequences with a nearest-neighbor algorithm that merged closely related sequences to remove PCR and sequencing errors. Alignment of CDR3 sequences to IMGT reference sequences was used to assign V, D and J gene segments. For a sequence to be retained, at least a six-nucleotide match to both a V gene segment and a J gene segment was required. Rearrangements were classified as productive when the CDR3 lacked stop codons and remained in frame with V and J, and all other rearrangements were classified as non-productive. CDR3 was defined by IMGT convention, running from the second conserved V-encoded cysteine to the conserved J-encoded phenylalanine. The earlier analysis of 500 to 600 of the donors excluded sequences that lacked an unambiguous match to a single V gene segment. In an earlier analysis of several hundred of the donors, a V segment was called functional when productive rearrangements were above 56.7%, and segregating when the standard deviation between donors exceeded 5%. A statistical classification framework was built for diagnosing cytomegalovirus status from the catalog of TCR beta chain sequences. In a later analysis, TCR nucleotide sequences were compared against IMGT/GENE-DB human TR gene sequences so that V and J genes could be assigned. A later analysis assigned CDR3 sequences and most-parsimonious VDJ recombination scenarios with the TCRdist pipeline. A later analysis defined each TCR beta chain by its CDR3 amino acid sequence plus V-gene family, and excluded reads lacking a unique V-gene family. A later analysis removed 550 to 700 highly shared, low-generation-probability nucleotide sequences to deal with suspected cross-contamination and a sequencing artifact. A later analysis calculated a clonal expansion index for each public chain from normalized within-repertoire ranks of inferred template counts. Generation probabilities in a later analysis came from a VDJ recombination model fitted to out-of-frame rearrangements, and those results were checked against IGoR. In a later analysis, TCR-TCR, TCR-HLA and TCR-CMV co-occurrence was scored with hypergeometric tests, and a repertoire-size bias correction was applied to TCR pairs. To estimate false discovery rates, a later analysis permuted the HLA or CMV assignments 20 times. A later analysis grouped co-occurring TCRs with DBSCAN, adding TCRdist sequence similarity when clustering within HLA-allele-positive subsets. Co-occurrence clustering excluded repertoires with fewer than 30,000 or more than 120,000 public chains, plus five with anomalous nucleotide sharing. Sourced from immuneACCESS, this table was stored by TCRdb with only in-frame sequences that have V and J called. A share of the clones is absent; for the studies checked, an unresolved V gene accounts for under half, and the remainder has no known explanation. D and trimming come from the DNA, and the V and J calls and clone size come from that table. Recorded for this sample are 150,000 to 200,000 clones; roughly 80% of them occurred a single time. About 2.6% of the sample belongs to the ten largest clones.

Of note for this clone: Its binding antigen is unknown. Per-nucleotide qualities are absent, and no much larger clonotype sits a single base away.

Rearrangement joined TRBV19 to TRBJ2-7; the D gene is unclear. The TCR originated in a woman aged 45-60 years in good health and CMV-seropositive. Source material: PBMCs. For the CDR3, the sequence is CASSIGSSYEQYF. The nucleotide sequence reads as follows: TGTGCCAGTAGTATAGGGAGCTCCTACGAGCAGTACTTC.